Listed here are 14 T cell receptor beta chains from one sample, sequenced in a study of blood T cells in healthy people across ages. Primed by a sample-barcoded 5' primer and a J-beta primer mix, a second PCR proceeded for roughly 6 to 12 cycles. Using its own MiXCR run on the 5' RACE reads, TCRdb lists one record per CDR3 protein. Seen here are roughly 1.7 million distinct CDR3 sequences, about 31% observed once, and the top ten hold roughly 10%. Sequencing input: blood. The receptors here all came from a woman in her twenties or thirties in good health.

The sample holds many counts of this clonotype. This sequence joins TRBV4-1 and TRBJ2-6, with 8 bases fitting TRBD2. This CDR3 spans 18 amino acids. Per the germline V gene, CDR1 is MGHRA and CDR2 is YSYEKL. Trimming cost V 0 bases and J 10 bases; bases outside gene matches: 14. The CDR3, as DNA: TGCGCCAGCAGCCAAGAGACGGCTGCGGGGGGCAGATGGAACGTCCTGACTTTC. It yields the protein CASSQETAAGGRWNVLTF.

This clonotype was detected only a few times. The V and J genes are TRBV5-1 and TRBJ2-1; 7 nucleotides align to TRBD2. The germline V gene encodes CDR1 SGHRS and CDR2 YFSETQ. J lost 3 bases, V lost 1 base, and 13 bases had no gene match. The CDR3 extends over 18 amino acids. CDR3 DNA sequence: TGCGCCAGCAGCTTGTCGATTGTAAGGGGCGGGAGCTACAATGAGCAGTTCTTC. Its protein product is CASSLSIVRGGSYNEQFF.

This clonotype was observed a handful of times. The J gene is TRBJ2-7, the V gene TRBV3-1, with D perhaps matching TRBD1 (6 bases). The J call may be wrong; the DNA end is better matched by TRBJ2-5. The CDR3 extends over 17 amino acids. CDR1 and CDR2 (germline): LGHDT, YNNKEL (reference sequence). The chain's CDR3 is CASSQGVLQGTRETQYF. The CDR3 DNA reads TGTGCCAGCAGCCAAGGAGTTCTGCAGGGGACGAGAGAGACCCAGTACTTC.

The sample holds one count of this clonotype. The chain joins TRBV4-1 to TRBJ2-7; D is uncertain. This CDR3 has 16 amino acids. CDR1 MGHRA and CDR2 YSYEKL come from the germline V gene. The V end lost 4 bases, the J end lost 0 bases, and 16 bases lay between the germline ends. In nucleotides, the CDR3 is TGCGCCAGCAGCCGAGATTTGACGGTAAGCTCCTACGAGCAGTACTTC. Encoded protein: CASSRDLTVSSYEQYF.

This clonotype was observed a few times. The genes are TRBV4-1 and TRBJ1-4; maybe TRBD1 (5 bases). Trimming took 3 bases from V and 4 from J, leaving 12 bases between them. Germline CDR1 is MGHRA and CDR2 is YSYEKL. CDR3 length: 15 residues. The CDR3 DNA reads TGCGCCAGCAGCCAGACATGGACACTTAATGAAAAACTGTTTTTT. Protein: CASSQTWTLNEKLFF.

This clonotype was picked up a small number of times. CDR3 region: CASSLVGTDRGSYEQYF. The CDR3 region has the DNA TGCGCCAGCAGCTTGGTAGGCACGGACAGGGGCTCCTACGAGCAGTACTTC. The chain carries TRBV5-1 and TRBJ2-7, with 9 nucleotides matching TRBD1. CDR1 and CDR2 from the germline V gene are SGHRS and YFSETQ. The CDR3 sequence is 17 residues long. V lost 0 bases and J lost 0; bases outside the gene matches: 7.

This sequence joins TRBV9 and TRBJ2-6; a possible D gene is TRBD2 (6 bases). V shed 4 bases and J shed 0 bases, with 23 bases lying between them. Germline assignment: CDR1 SGDLS and CDR2 YYNGEE. The length of the CDR3 is 20 residues. The CDR3 DNA follows: TGTGCCAGCAGCCCGCCCAGGGCTCCAGGGAGGTCCTCTGGGGCCAACGTCCTGACTTTC. Its translation: CASSPPRAPGRSSGANVLTF.

CDR3 protein: CASSYTGPREQYF. CDR3 nucleotide sequence: TGTGCCAGCAGCTATACGGGTCCTCGGGAGCAGTACTTC. The chain recombines TRBV11-2 with TRBJ2-5, with TRBD2 as a possible D gene (6 bases). The CDR3 length is 13 residues. CDR1 is SGHAT, CDR2 FQNNGV, per germline. Trimming stripped 4 bases from V and 11 bases from J, with 17 bases between.

The chain employs TRBV20-1 and TRBJ2-5, with 12 bases matching TRBD2. The last part of the DNA fits TRBJ2-7 better; the J call may be wrong. Germline values: CDR1 DFQATT, CDR2 SNEGSKA (reference sequence). The CDR3 consists of 13 residues. The CDR3 protein is CSGVTSGGHEQYF. CDR3 DNA: TGCAGTGGGGTGACTAGCGGGGGCCACGAGCAGTACTTC.

This clonotype appeared many times. The genes are TRBV29-1 and TRBJ2-7, with D hard to call. The length of the CDR3 is 11 residues. Germline V gives CDR1 SQVTM, CDR2 ANQGSEA. V gave up 3 bases and J gave up 4 bases, with 7 bases separating them. The CDR3 bases are TGCAGCGTTGAGAACGGGTACGAGCAGTACTTC. This translates into CSVENGYEQYF.

In this sample, this clonotype turned up a few times. The rearrangement uses TRBV20-1 and TRBJ2-7, with D maybe TRBD1 (7 bases). V lost 4 bases, J lost 2 bases, and 18 bases lay in between. This CDR3 contains 15 residues. CDR1 and CDR2 from the germline V gene are DFQATT and SNEGSKA (reference sequence). CDR3 in DNA: TGCAGTGCTAAGGTTAGGGCAGGGGGGACCTACGAGCAGTACTTC. Encoded protein: CSAKVRAGGTYEQYF.

This clonotype was seen only a few times. The chain recombines TRBV7-9 with TRBJ2-2; possible D gene TRBD1, 5 bases. The CDR3 is made up of 18 amino acids. In germline, CDR1 is SEHNR, CDR2 FQNEAQ (reference sequence). V was cut by 5 bases and J by 1 base, with 20 bases left in between. CDR3 loop: CASSAKTSRTLNTGELFF. Written as DNA, the CDR3 is TGTGCCAGCAGCGCAAAGACGTCCAGGACACTGAACACCGGGGAGCTGTTTTTT.

V is TRBV12-3 or TRBV12-4 and J is TRBJ2-1, with 13 bases that match TRBD2. Germline trimming cut 2 bases from V and 5 bases from J; bases unmatched to any gene: 12. The CDR3 runs 19 residues. CDR3 loop: CASSLKSLAGGRSHNEQFF. CDR3 DNA sequence: TGTGCCAGCAGTTTAAAGTCACTAGCGGGAGGGCGAAGTCACAATGAGCAGTTCTTC.

The chain carries TRBV6-5 and TRBJ2-1, with 13 bases that match TRBD2. Losses at the gene ends were 7 bases for V and 6 bases for J; bases not matched to a gene: 9. CDR3 size: 16 residues. Germline V gene data show CDR1 as MNHEY and CDR2 as SVGAGI. The CDR3 spells CASTYSGLAGRNEQFF. CDR3 nucleotide sequence: TGTGCCAGCACCTACTCGGGACTAGCGGGGCGCAATGAGCAGTTCTTC.